This T cell receptor beta chain originates from a study of PD-1 blockade in classical Hodgkin lymphoma. Whole-study findings and limits: By C4D1, diversity of CD4+ TCRs had risen significantly, whereas that of CD8+ TCRs had not.

A word on this clone: Its antigen is currently unknown.

Described time point: cycle 4 day 1 (C4D1), after 5 to 7 weeks of nivolumab. Every single patient, without exception, relapsed after autologous stem cell transplantation, and brentuximab vedotin exposure varied. The repertoire was sequenced with immunoSEQ multiplex PCR; TCRdb's copy has only in-frame clones and lacks some. The sample includes 50,000 to 65,000 clones, about 90% of them seen just once. The receptor's source is a human donor with classical Hodgkin lymphoma. The source material was peripheral blood mononuclear cells (PBMCs), sampled before the fourth cycle of nivolumab.

DNA of the CDR3: TGTGCCAGCAGTTATGGAAACACCATATATTTT. Protein product: CASSYGNTIYF. The V gene is TRBV6-5, the J gene TRBJ1-3; D unclear. The germline gives CDR1 MNHEY, CDR2 SVGAGI. The CDR3 extends over 11 amino acids. Trimming shortened V by 3 bases and J by 3 bases, and 0 bases separated the two germline ends.